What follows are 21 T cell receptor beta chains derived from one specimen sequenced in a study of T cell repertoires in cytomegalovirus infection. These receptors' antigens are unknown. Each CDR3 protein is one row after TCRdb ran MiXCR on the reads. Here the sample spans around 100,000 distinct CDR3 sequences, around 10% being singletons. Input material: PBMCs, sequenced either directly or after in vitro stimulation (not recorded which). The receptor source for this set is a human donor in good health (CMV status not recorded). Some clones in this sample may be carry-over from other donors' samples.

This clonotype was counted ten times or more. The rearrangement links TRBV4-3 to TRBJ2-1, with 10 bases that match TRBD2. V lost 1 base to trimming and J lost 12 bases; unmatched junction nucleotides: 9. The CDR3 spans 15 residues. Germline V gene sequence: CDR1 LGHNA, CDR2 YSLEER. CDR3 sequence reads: CASSQGLAGALWQFF. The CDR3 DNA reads TGCGCCAGCAGCCAAGGTCTAGCGGGAGCTTTATGGCAGTTCTTC.

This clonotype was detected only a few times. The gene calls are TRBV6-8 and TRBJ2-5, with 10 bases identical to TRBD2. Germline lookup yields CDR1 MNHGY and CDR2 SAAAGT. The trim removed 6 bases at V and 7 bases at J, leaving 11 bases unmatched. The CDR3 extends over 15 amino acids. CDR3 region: CASSLLAGVGWTQYF. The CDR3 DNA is TGTGCCAGCAGCCTCCTAGCGGGAGTGGGGTGGACCCAGTACTTC.

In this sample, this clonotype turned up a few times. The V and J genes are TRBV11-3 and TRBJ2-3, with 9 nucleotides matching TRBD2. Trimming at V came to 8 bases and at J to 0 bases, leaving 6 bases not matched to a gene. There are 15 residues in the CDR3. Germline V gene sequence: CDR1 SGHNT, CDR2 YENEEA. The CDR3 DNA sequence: TGTGCCAGCTCTAGCGGGACACTAAGCACAGATACGCAGTATTTT. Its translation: CASSSGTLSTDTQYF.

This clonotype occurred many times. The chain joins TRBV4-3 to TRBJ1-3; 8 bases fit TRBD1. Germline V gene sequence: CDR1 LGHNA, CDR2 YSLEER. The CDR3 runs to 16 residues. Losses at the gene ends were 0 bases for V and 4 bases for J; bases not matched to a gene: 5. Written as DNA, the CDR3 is TGCGCCAGCAGCCAAGAGGGGGACAGGATCGGAAACACCATATATTTT. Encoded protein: CASSQEGDRIGNTIYF.

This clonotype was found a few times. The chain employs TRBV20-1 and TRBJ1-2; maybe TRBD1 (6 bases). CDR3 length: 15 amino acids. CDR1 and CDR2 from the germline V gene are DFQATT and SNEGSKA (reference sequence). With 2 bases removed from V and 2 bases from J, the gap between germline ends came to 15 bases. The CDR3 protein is CSARTIGGANYGYTF. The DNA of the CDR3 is TGCAGTGCTAGAACGATTGGGGGCGCGAACTATGGCTACACCTTC.

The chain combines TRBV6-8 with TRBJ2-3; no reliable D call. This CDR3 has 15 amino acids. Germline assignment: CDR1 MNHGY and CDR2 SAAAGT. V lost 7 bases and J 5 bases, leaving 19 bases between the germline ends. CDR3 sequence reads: CASTQGSWSGDTQYF. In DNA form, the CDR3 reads TGTGCCAGCACACAAGGCTCCTGGTCTGGAGATACGCAGTATTTT.

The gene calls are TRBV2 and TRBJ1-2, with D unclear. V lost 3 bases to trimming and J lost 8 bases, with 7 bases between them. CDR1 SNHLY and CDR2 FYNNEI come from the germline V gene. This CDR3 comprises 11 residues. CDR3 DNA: TGTGCCAGCAGTGAGCTGGAAGGCTACACCTTC. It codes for CASSELEGYTF. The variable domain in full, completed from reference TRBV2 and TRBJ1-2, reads EPEVTQTPSHQVTQMGQEVILRCVPISNHLYFYWYRQILGQKVEFLVSFYNNEISEKSEIFDDQFSVERPDGSNFTLKIRSTKLEDSAMYFCASSELEGYTFGSGTRLTVV.

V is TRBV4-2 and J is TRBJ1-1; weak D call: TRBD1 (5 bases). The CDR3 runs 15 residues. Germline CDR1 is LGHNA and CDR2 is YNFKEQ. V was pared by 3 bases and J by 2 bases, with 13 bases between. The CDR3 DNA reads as TGTGCCAGCAGCCAGGCGGACAACCTTAACACTGAAGCTTTCTTT. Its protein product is CASSQADNLNTEAFF.

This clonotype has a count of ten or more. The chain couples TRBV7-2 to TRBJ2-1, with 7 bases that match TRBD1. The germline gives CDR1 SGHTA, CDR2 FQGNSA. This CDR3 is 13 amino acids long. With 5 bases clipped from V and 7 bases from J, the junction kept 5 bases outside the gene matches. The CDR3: CASSRPGQNEQFF. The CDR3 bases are TGTGCCAGCAGCCGCCCGGGACAGAATGAGCAGTTCTTC.

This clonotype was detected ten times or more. DNA of the CDR3: TGTGCCTGCCTTTGGGGGCTAGCGGGAGGGCCTAATGAGCAGTTCTTC. This codes for CACLWGLAGGPNEQFF. V usage is TRBV6-6 and J usage is TRBJ2-1; TRBD2 matches at 12 bases. The CDR3 spans 16 residues. V was clipped by 11 bases and J by 7 bases; unmatched bases: 15. Looked up from germline, CDR1 is MNHNY and CDR2 is SVGAGI (reference sequence).

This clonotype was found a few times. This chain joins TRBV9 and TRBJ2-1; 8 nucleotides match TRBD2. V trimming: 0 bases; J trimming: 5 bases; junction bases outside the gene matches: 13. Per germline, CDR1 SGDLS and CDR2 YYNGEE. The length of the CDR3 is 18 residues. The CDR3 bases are TGTGCCAGCAGCGTAGGGTTGGGAGCGGGAGAGGGGGACAATGAGCAGTTCTTC. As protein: CASSVGLGAGEGDNEQFF.

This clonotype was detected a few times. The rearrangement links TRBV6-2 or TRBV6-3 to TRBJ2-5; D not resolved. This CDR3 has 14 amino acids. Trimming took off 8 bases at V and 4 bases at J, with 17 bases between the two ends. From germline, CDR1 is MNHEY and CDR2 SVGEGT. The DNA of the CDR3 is TGTGCCAGCGCCTTTCCGGCCAGGAGAGAGACCCAGTACTTC. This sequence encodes CASAFPARRETQYF.

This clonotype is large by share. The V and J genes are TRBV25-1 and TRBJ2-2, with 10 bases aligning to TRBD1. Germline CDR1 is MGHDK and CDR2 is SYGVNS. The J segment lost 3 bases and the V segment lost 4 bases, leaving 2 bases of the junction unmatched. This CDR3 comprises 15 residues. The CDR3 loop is CASSAGTGDTGELFF. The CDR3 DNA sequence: TGTGCCAGCAGTGCCGGGACAGGGGACACCGGGGAGCTGTTTTTT.

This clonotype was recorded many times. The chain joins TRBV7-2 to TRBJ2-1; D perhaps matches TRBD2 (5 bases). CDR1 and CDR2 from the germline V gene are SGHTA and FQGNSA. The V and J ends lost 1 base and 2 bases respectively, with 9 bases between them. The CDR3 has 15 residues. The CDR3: CASSLDPGTYNEQFF. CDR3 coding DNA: TGTGCCAGCAGCTTAGATCCGGGGACCTACAATGAGCAGTTCTTC.

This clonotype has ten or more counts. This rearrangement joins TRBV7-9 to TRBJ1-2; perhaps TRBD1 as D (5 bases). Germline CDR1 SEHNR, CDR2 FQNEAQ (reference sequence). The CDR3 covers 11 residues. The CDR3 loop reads CATRGGYGYTF. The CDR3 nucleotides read TGTGCTACGCGTGGGGGATACGGCTACACCTTC.

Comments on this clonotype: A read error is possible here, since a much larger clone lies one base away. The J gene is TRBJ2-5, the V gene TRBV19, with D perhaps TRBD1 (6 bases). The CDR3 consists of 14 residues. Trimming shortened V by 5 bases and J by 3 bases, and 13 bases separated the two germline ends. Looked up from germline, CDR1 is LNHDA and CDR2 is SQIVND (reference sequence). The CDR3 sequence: CASSPSGAEETQYF. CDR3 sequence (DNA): TGTGCCAGTAGTCCGTCAGGGGCGGAAGAGACCCAGTACTTC.

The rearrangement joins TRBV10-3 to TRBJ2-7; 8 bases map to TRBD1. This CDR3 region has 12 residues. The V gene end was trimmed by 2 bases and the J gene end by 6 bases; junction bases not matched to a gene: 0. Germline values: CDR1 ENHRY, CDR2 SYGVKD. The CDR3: CAISEQGAEQYV. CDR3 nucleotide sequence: TGTGCCATCAGTGAGCAGGGGGCCGAGCAGTACGTC.

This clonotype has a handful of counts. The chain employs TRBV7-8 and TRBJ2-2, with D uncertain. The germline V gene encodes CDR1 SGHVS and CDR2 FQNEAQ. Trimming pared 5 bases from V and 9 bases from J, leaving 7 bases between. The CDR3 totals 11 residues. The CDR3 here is CASSPNRELFF. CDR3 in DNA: TGTGCCAGCAGCCCAAACCGGGAGCTGTTTTTT.

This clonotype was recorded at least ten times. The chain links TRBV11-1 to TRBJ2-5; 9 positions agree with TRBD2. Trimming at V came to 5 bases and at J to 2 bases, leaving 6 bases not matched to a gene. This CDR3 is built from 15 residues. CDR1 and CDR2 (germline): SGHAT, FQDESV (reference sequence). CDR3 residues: CASSLRLAAQETQYF. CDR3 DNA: TGTGCCAGCAGCCTTAGACTAGCGGCACAAGAGACCCAGTACTTC.

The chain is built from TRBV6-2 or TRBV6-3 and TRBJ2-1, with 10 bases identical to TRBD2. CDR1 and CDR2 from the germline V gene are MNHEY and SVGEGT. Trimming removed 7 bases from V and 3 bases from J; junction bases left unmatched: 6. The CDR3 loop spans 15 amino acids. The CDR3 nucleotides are TGTGCCAGCACCCAGACTAGCGGGCTCTACAATGAGCAGTTCTTC. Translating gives CASTQTSGLYNEQFF.

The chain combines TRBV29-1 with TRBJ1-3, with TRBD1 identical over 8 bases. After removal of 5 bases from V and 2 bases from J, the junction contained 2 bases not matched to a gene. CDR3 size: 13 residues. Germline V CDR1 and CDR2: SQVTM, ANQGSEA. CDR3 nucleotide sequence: TGCAGCGTTCTACAGGGGGCTGGAAACACCATATATTTT. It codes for CSVLQGAGNTIYF.